A single sample is the source of the 11 T cell receptor beta chains below, sequenced in a study of blood T cell repertoires in COVID-19. The protocol was immunoSEQ multiplex PCR, while the TCRdb copy is restricted to in-frame clones and leaves out a portion. The sample holds around 280,000 clones, around four fifths seen once. The sequencing sample was made of peripheral blood. These receptors all stem from a woman aged 45-59 years with active or convalescent COVID-19.

This clone was recorded once. The chain recombines TRBV5-1 with TRBJ1-1; D ambiguous. Germline loops: CDR1 SGHRS, CDR2 YFSETQ. Trimming shortened V by 3 bases and J by 1 base, and 13 bases separated the two germline ends. The length of the CDR3 is 15 residues. In nucleotides, the CDR3 is TGCGCCAGCAGCTCGACCGGGAGCCAGAACACTGAAGCTTTCTTT. Translating gives CASSSTGSQNTEAFF.

The genes are TRBV19 and TRBJ2-2, with D maybe TRBD1 (5 bases). The CDR3 extends over 16 amino acids. Germline assignment: CDR1 LNHDA and CDR2 SQIVND (reference sequence). Trimming shortened V by 4 bases and J by 4 bases, and 16 bases separated the two germline ends. The CDR3 sequence is CASSRSSGSGTGELFF. In DNA, the CDR3 is TGTGCCAGTAGTAGGTCATCAGGGTCGGGCACCGGGGAGCTGTTTTTT.

The chain joins TRBV18 to TRBJ2-3, with 10 nucleotides matching TRBD2. Trimming took 5 bases from V and 3 from J; bases not matched to a gene: 5. CDR3 size: 15 residues. Germline values: CDR1 KGHSH, CDR2 LQKENI. This CDR3 is CASSSLAGVTDTQYF. For the CDR3, the DNA is TGTGCCAGCTCATCGCTAGCGGGAGTGACAGATACGCAGTATTTT.

This clone came up once. The chain is built from TRBV12-5 and TRBJ2-2; possibly TRBD1 for D (6 bases). Germline CDR1 and CDR2: LGHNT and FRNRAP. The CDR3 has 14 residues. V was shortened by 1 base and J by 5 bases, with 8 bases between the two germline ends. CDR3 sequence (DNA): TGTGCTAGTGGTTTGGCCGACAGGACCGGGGAGCTGTTTTTT. This translates into CASGLADRTGELFF.

V and J are TRBV5-1 and TRBJ2-7, with D possibly TRBD2 on 6 matching bases. This CDR3 spans 14 amino acids. Germline V CDR1 and CDR2: SGHRS, YFSETQ. Between the trimmed V and J ends, which lost 0 bases and 3 bases, there was a span of 10 bases. The CDR3 region is CASSLAVDYYEQYF. In nucleotides, the CDR3 is TGCGCCAGCAGCTTGGCCGTGGACTACTACGAGCAGTACTTC.

The chain couples TRBV15 to TRBJ1-4; 7 bases map to TRBD1. CDR1 is LNHNV, CDR2 YYDKDF, per germline (reference sequence). V trimming: 1 base; J trimming: 4 bases; junction bases outside the gene matches: 6. This CDR3 has 16 amino acids. This CDR3 is CATSRAGTVINEKLFF. The CDR3, as DNA: TGTGCCACCAGCAGAGCAGGGACAGTAATTAATGAAAAACTGTTTTTT.

This clone was detected only once. This chain links TRBV28 with TRBJ1-2; maybe TRBD1 (5 bases). Germline lookup yields CDR1 MDHEN and CDR2 SYDVKM. The CDR3 totals 13 residues. With 5 bases removed from V and 7 bases from J, the gap between germline ends came to 14 bases. The CDR3 coding sequence is TGTGCCAGCAGTCCTGGGGGGGTCGGTGGCTACACCTTC. Protein sequence: CASSPGGVGGYTF.

This chain joins TRBV14 and TRBJ1-1; 8 positions match TRBD1. The CDR3 covers 15 residues. Germline CDR1 and CDR2: SGHDN and FVKESK. Trimming took 4 bases from V and 4 from J; bases not matched to a gene: 8. The CDR3 reads CASSLRTGRITEAFF. CDR3 sequence (DNA): TGTGCCAGCAGCCTCAGGACAGGGAGGATCACTGAAGCTTTCTTT.

This clone was recorded a few times. The J gene is TRBJ1-6, the V gene TRBV5-1; D remains unclear. CDR3 length: 12 amino acids. Germline V gene lookup returns CDR1 SGHRS and CDR2 YFSETQ. V was cut by 0 bases and J by 10 bases, with 5 bases left in between. The CDR3 region is CASSLDQSPLHF. In DNA form, the CDR3 reads TGCGCCAGCAGCTTGGATCAATCACCCCTCCACTTT.

The V call is TRBV27, the J call TRBJ2-2, with 12 nucleotides matching TRBD2. Germline lookup yields CDR1 MNHEY and CDR2 SMNVEV (reference sequence). The V and J ends lost 7 bases and 4 bases, in that order; junction bases with no gene match: 10. The CDR3 is 17 amino acids. CDR3 protein: CASTAVAGLAGTGELFF. In nucleotides, the CDR3 is TGTGCCAGCACCGCCGTGGCGGGACTAGCGGGCACCGGGGAGCTGTTTTTT.

This rearrangement joins TRBV5-5 to TRBJ1-1; tentative D call: TRBD1 (5 bases). Trimming took off 1 base at V and 1 base at J, with 8 bases between the two ends. The germline CDR1 and CDR2 sequences are SGHKS and YYEKEE (reference sequence). This CDR3 has 14 amino acids. CDR3 protein: CASSLQGTNTEAFF. The CDR3 DNA is TGTGCCAGCAGCTTGCAGGGAACGAACACTGAAGCTTTCTTT.